The 20 T cell receptor beta chains below all came from one sample that was sequenced in a study of shared clonotypes between healthy human individuals. Libraries were prepared by immunoSEQ multiplex PCR; TCRdb keeps only in-frame clonotypes and omits some of them. The data hold 2 million to 2.5 million clones, with 85% to 95% observed a single time. The source material was naive CD4+ T cells from PBMCs. Subset in this sample: CD45RA+ positively selected. Receptors were obtained from a man aged 18 to 30 in good health. Some clones in this sample may be carry-over from other donors' samples.

The chain links TRBV5-8 to TRBJ2-7; D gene unclear. Per the germline V gene, CDR1 is SGHTS and CDR2 is YDEGEE. Trimming pared 1 base from V and 2 bases from J, leaving 10 bases between. The CDR3 is made up of 14 amino acids. CDR3 DNA sequence: TGTGCCAGCAGCTTGTTGGGGTACGCCTACGAGCAGTACTTC. Translating it yields CASSLLGYAYEQYF.

This chain joins TRBV7-2 and TRBJ2-1; 9 nucleotides line up with TRBD2. The length of the CDR3 is 15 residues. CDR1 and CDR2 from the germline V gene are SGHTA and FQGNSA. V trimming: 5 bases; J trimming: 9 bases; junction bases outside the gene matches: 11. CDR3 coding DNA: TGTGCCAGCAGCAGGACTAGCGCTACCTGGGGTGAGCAGTTCTTC. This codes for CASSRTSATWGEQFF. Based on the CDR3 plus reference TRBV7-2 and TRBJ2-1, the full variable domain is GAGVSQSPSNKVTEKGKDVELRCDPISGHTALYWYRQSLGQGLEFLIYFQGNSAPDKSGLPSDRFSAERTGGSVSTLTIQRTQQEDSAVYLCASSRTSATWGEQFFGPGTRLTVL.

The genes are TRBV2 and TRBJ2-3; tentative D call: TRBD2 (6 bases). There are 16 residues in the CDR3. The V gene lost 5 bases and the J gene lost 1 base, with 16 bases spanning the gap. Per germline, CDR1 SNHLY and CDR2 FYNNEI. CDR3 bases: TGTGCCAGCAGTCCAAGCGCAACGGGAGGCACAGATACGCAGTATTTT. This encodes CASSPSATGGTDTQYF.

For the CDR3, the DNA is TGTGCCAGTACCCAACCGGGACACGGAAACACCATATATTTT. Translating it yields CASTQPGHGNTIYF. The V call is TRBV19, the J call TRBJ1-3, with a possible D match to TRBD1 (6 bases). This CDR3 spans 14 amino acids. V dropped 7 bases and J dropped 4 bases, with 14 bases sitting between them. Germline V lookup: CDR1 LNHDA, CDR2 SQIVND (reference sequence).

The rearrangement uses TRBV2 and TRBJ1-2; D is uncertain. CDR3 size: 19 residues. V dropped 2 bases and J dropped 4 bases, with 26 bases sitting between them. Germline CDR1 is SNHLY and CDR2 is FYNNEI. CDR3 residues: CASSETVIEGVPGGYGYTF. CDR3 DNA sequence: TGTGCCAGCAGTGAAACGGTTATCGAGGGTGTCCCAGGAGGCTATGGCTACACCTTC. The full variable domain, with the rest looked up from reference TRBV2 and TRBJ1-2, is EPEVTQTPSHQVTQMGQEVILRCVPISNHLYFYWYRQILGQKVEFLVSFYNNEISEKSEIFDDQFSVERPDGSNFTLKIRSTKLEDSAMYFCASSETVIEGVPGGYGYTFGSGTRLTVV.

The V and J genes are TRBV7-2 and TRBJ2-3, with 7 bases fitting TRBD2. The germline V gene has CDR1 SGHTA and CDR2 FQGNSA. V trimming: 6 bases; J trimming: 6 bases; junction bases outside the gene matches: 9. The CDR3 runs to 14 residues. The CDR3: CASRLGLPDDTQYF. In DNA form, the CDR3 reads TGTGCCAGCAGACTGGGACTACCAGACGATACGCAGTATTTT.

J is TRBJ2-3 and V is TRBV4-2; 12 bases align to TRBD2. CDR1 is LGHNA and CDR2 is YNFKEQ in the germline V gene. CDR3 size: 18 residues. Losses at the gene ends were 5 bases for V and 1 base for J; bases not matched to a gene: 10. The DNA for the CDR3 is TGTGCCAGCAGCTCCCGACTAGCGGGAGAGCGAGGCACAGATACGCAGTATTTT. This encodes CASSSRLAGERGTDTQYF.

V is TRBV5-1 and J is TRBJ2-5, with 10 bases aligning to TRBD2. V lost 0 bases to trimming and J lost 5 bases; unmatched junction nucleotides: 7. This CDR3 comprises 16 residues. Germline assignment: CDR1 SGHRS and CDR2 YFSETQ. Here the CDR3 DNA reads TGCGCCAGCAGCTTGGAATTGTCTAGCGGGAGTGAGACCCAGTACTTC. This codes for CASSLELSSGSETQYF.

V gene TRBV11-2 combines with J gene TRBJ2-3; the D call may be TRBD1 or TRBD2 (7 bases each). The CDR3 sequence is 16 residues long. V was shortened by 4 bases and J by 4 bases, with 18 bases between the two germline ends. Germline V gene data show CDR1 as SGHAT and CDR2 as FQNNGV. The CDR3 nucleotides read TGTGCCAGCAGCTCCAGGGGGGCGGGAGCGGCAGATACGCAGTATTTT. Translation: CASSSRGAGAADTQYF.

The rearrangement joins TRBV5-4 to TRBJ1-5, with 11 positions matching TRBD1. There are 15 residues in the CDR3. The trim removed 4 bases at V and 7 bases at J, leaving 7 bases unmatched. CDR1 and CDR2 from the germline V gene are SGHNT and YYREEE (reference sequence). The CDR3 reads CASSTDRGQGQPQHF. CDR3 bases: TGTGCCAGCAGCACGGACAGGGGGCAGGGGCAGCCCCAGCATTTT.

This clone was seen only a few times. This rearrangement joins TRBV28 to TRBJ1-1, with TRBD1 identical over 7 bases. The CDR3 covers 12 residues. Germline V gene data show CDR1 as MDHEN and CDR2 as SYDVKM. V was pared by 5 bases and J by 10 bases, with 7 bases of the junction left unmatched. The CDR3 region is CASSLPRQGAFF. The CDR3 DNA reads TGTGCCAGCAGTCTTCCTAGACAGGGAGCTTTCTTT.

The chain links TRBV29-1 to TRBJ2-4; D perhaps matches TRBD1 (6 bases). Germline assignment: CDR1 SQVTM and CDR2 ANQGSEA. The CDR3 is 13 residues long. Trimming took 0 bases from V and 9 from J, leaving 12 bases between them. Written as DNA, the CDR3 is TGCAGCGTTGAAGAGGTACAGGGTACCATTCAGTACTTC. Translated: CSVEEVQGTIQYF.

This chain uses TRBV27 with TRBJ1-5; tentatively, D is TRBD1 (5 bases). Between the trimmed V and J ends, which lost 1 base and 2 bases, there was a span of 9 bases. The CDR3 has 15 amino acids. Germline V gene sequence: CDR1 MNHEY, CDR2 SMNVEV (reference sequence). The CDR3 nucleotides are TGTGCCAGCAGTTTATTAGGGGTTGGCAATCAGCCCCAGCATTTT. Its protein is CASSLLGVGNQPQHF.

This chain uses TRBV30 with TRBJ2-2; D gene unclear. Trimming took off 0 bases at V and 6 bases at J, with 11 bases between the two ends. CDR1 is GTSNPN and CDR2 is SVGIG in the germline V gene (reference sequence). This CDR3 has 14 amino acids. CDR3 residues: CAWSVRQPPGELFF. As DNA, the CDR3 is TGTGCCTGGAGTGTACGTCAGCCCCCCGGGGAGCTGTTTTTT.

The chain uses TRBV5-6 and TRBJ2-2; D is perhaps TRBD1 or TRBD2 (5 bases each). V lost 2 bases and J lost 9, with 14 bases in between. CDR1 SGHDT and CDR2 YYEEEE come from the germline V gene. CDR3 length: 14 amino acids. CDR3 DNA: TGTGCCAGCAGCTTCCGGGGCACGACACGGGAGCTGTTTTTT. This codes for CASSFRGTTRELFF.

This clone occurred a few times. This sequence joins TRBV30 and TRBJ1-1, with TRBD1 as a possible D gene (6 bases). V was pared by 4 bases and J by 4 bases, with 10 bases between. This CDR3 comprises 12 residues. Germline V gene data show CDR1 as GTSNPN and CDR2 as SVGIG (reference sequence). CDR3: CAWTAGVTEAFF. In nucleotides, the CDR3 is TGTGCCTGGACAGCAGGGGTCACTGAAGCTTTCTTT.

CDR3 bases: TGTGCCAGCAGTTTACTAGGAATCTACGAGCAGTACTTC. This translates into CASSLLGIYEQYF. This rearrangement joins TRBV28 to TRBJ2-7, with unresolved D. Trimming stripped 2 bases from V and 3 bases from J, with 8 bases between. CDR1 MDHEN and CDR2 SYDVKM come from the germline V gene. The CDR3 contains 13 residues.

This clone appeared a single time. The chain uses TRBV10-2 and TRBJ2-7; no firm D call. Between the trimmed V and J ends, which lost 3 bases and 2 bases, there was a span of 8 bases. The CDR3 sequence is 13 residues long. From germline, CDR1 is WSHSY and CDR2 SAAADI. The CDR3 DNA follows: TGCGCCAGCAGTGATAGGGCCCCCTACGAGCAGTACTTC. It specifies CASSDRAPYEQYF.

V is TRBV6-5 and J is TRBJ2-7; TRBD1 matches at 7 bases. The CDR3 has 15 residues. The germline CDR1 and CDR2 sequences are MNHEY and SVGAGI. V shed 5 bases, J shed 3 bases, and the junction held 10 bases outside the gene matches. CDR3 in amino acids: CASSGTSGGYYEQYF. The CDR3 DNA reads TGTGCCAGCAGTGGGACCTCAGGGGGATACTACGAGCAGTACTTC.

This chain uses TRBV7-3 with TRBJ1-3; D gene ambiguous. Germline lookup yields CDR1 SGHTA and CDR2 FQGTGA. This CDR3 comprises 13 residues. V was clipped by 2 bases and J by 4 bases, with 6 bases between them. Here the CDR3 reads CASSLAPGNTIYF. CDR3 in DNA: TGTGCCAGCAGCTTAGCACCAGGAAACACCATATATTTT.